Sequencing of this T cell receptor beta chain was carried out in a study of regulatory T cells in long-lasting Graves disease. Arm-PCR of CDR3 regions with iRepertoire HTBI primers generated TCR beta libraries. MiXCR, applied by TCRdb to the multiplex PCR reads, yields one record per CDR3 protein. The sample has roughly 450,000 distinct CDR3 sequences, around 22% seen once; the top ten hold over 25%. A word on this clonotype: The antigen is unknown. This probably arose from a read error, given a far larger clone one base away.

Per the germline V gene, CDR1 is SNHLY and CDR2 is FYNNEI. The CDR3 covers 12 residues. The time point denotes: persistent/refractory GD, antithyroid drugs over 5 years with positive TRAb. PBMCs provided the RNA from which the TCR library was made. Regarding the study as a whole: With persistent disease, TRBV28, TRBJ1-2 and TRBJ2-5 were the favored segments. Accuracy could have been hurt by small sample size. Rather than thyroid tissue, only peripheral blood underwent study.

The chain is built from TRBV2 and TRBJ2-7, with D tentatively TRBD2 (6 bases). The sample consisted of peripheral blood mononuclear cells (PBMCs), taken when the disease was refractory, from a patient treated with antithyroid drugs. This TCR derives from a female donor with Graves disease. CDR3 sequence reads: CASGTYSYEQHF. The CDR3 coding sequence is TGTGCCAGCGGGACTTACTCCTACGAGCAGCACTTC.